A selection of T cell receptor beta chains follows, all from one sample in a study of cytomegalovirus exposure and HLA in healthy donors. Sequenced by immunoSEQ multiplex PCR; TCRdb stores in-frame clones only, minus some. The sample carries 170,000 or so clones, 77% recorded once. The sequencing input was PBMCs. These receptors all come from a woman aged 25 to 45 in good health and CMV-seronegative. Each CDR3 is given with its conserved first and last residue. D genes are given only for firm matches. The size of a clone is reported for some rows only, either as once, few or many, or as a class for expanded clones.

j_call	d_call	v_call	clone_size	cdr3_nt	cdr3_aa
TRBJ1-1	-	TRBV27	-	TGTGCCAGCAGCTATAATATAGTGTCTGAAGCTTTCTTT	CASSYNIVSEAFF
TRBJ2-7	-	TRBV7-3	few	TGTGCCAGCAGCCTACAGGGTGGCGACGAGCAGTACTTC	CASSLQGGDEQYF
TRBJ1-4	TRBD1	TRBV7-3	once	TGTGCCAGCAGTCAGGGGGAAGGGGAAAAACTGTTTTTT	CASSQGEGEKLFF
TRBJ1-4	TRBD1	TRBV5-8	-	TGTGCCAGCAGCCGGGACAGGGGGCAGGCTAATGAAAAACTGTTTTTT	CASSRDRGQANEKLFF
TRBJ1-4	TRBD1	TRBV10-3	-	TGTGCCATCAGGCCGGGACAGGGGACTGCAACTAATGAAAAACTGTTTTTT	CAIRPGQGTATNEKLFF
TRBJ2-5	TRBD1	TRBV5-1	-	TGCGCCAGCAGCGGGACAGGGGGCCCAGAGACCCAGTACTTC	CASSGTGGPETQYF
TRBJ1-1	-	TRBV18	-	TGTGCCAGCTCACCAGTGACATTGAACACTGAAGCTTTCTTT	CASSPVTLNTEAFF
TRBJ1-2	-	TRBV27	-	TGTGCCAGCAGTTTGGCTAGTTCCCCCTCCTATGGCTACACCTTC	CASSLASSPSYGYTF
TRBJ2-7	-	TRBV27	-	TGTGCCAGCAGTTGGCGGACAGCCTACGAGCAGTACTTC	CASSWRTAYEQYF
TRBJ1-2	-	TRBV7-9	-	TGTGCCAGCACCCAACAGGTTGGCTACACCTTC	CASTQQVGYTF
TRBJ1-1	TRBD1	TRBV5-6	once	TGTGCCAGCAGCTTGAACGGACAGGGGGATACTGAAGCTTTCTTT	CASSLNGQGDTEAFF
TRBJ2-6	TRBD2	TRBV7-3	once	TGTGCCAGCAGCTTAACAGTAGGGGGAGGTTTGACTAGCGGACTCTCTGGGGCCAACGTCCTGACTTTC	CASSLTVGGGLTSGLSGANVLTF
TRBJ1-2	-	TRBV18	-	TGTGCCAGCTCACCAGGGGAGGTTGGCTACACCTTC	CASSPGEVGYTF
TRBJ2-7	TRBD1	TRBV19	-	TGTGCCACTGAGGGGGCGCGCTACGAGCAGTACTTC	CATEGARYEQYF
TRBJ2-1	TRBD2	TRBV28	few	TGTGCCAGCAGCACTAGCGGAAATTACAATGAGCAGTTCTTC	CASSTSGNYNEQFF
TRBJ2-3	-	TRBV13	-	TGTGCCAGCAGCGCGGGACTTTCGATAGGCACAGATACGCAGTATTTT	CASSAGLSIGTDTQYF
TRBJ2-7	TRBD1	TRBV27	-	TGTGCCAGCAGTTTGGGACAGGGGGCCGTATACGAGCAGTACTTC	CASSLGQGAVYEQYF
TRBJ1-2	-	TRBV18	-	TGTGCCAGCTCACCACCGGGGGCCTCCTATGGCTACACCTTC	CASSPPGASYGYTF
TRBJ2-2	-	TRBV20-1	-	TGCAGTGCTAGTCGGCGGGAGGAGCTGTTTTTT	CSASRREELFF
TRBJ1-2	TRBD1	TRBV6-6	-	TGTGCCAGCAGCAAAGACAGGGGGGATAACTATGGCTACACCTTC	CASSKDRGDNYGYTF
TRBJ2-5	-	TRBV27	-	TGTGCCAGCAGTTTATCCTGGGGCTTGGGCCCAGAGACCCAGTACTTC	CASSLSWGLGPETQYF
TRBJ2-2	TRBD2	TRBV9	-	TGTGCCAGCAGCGTAGGGCGTAGCGGGCCGGAACCCGCGAACACCGGGGAGCTGTTTTTT	CASSVGRSGPEPANTGELFF
TRBJ2-5	TRBD1	TRBV27	-	TGTGCCAGCAGTTTATTCTCCCCTGACAGGGGAGAGACCCAGTACTTC	CASSLFSPDRGETQYF
TRBJ1-1	-	TRBV7-9	-	TGTGCCAGCAGCTTAAACAGGGAGACTGAAGCTTTCTTT	CASSLNRETEAFF
TRBJ1-2	TRBD1	TRBV27	-	TGTGCCAGCAGTAGAGCCACAGGGGTCCCATATGGCTACACCTTC	CASSRATGVPYGYTF
TRBJ2-1	-	TRBV6-6	-	TGTGCCAGCAGTTTTGCGTCGCGGGATGAGCAGTTCTTC	CASSFASRDEQFF
TRBJ1-6	-	TRBV28	many	TGTGCCAGCGACAGGCTGACAAATTCACCCCTCCACTTT	CASDRLTNSPLHF
TRBJ1-5	-	TRBV6-1	-	TGTGCCAGCAGCGACAGTCTCCGTCAGCCCCAGCATTTT	CASSDSLRQPQHF
TRBJ2-5	-	TRBV5-1	-	TGCGCCAGCAGCTTGGGGGATATTACGGGAGCCCAAGAGACCCAGTACTTC	CASSLGDITGAQETQYF
TRBJ1-5	-	TRBV6-1	-	TGTGCCAGCAGTGAGGGCAGGGCAAGCAATCAGCCCCAGCATTTT	CASSEGRASNQPQHF
TRBJ1-6	-	TRBV14	-	TGTGCCAGCAGCCAAGTTCTGGCCCCAAATTCACCCCTCCACTTT	CASSQVLAPNSPLHF
TRBJ2-5	TRBD1	TRBV11-1	-	TGTGCCAGCAGCCCCGGGGACAGGGGGCAAGAGACCCAGTACTTC	CASSPGDRGQETQYF
TRBJ1-5	-	TRBV30	few	TGTGCCTACTCGACAGATAGCAATCAGCCCCAGCATTTT	CAYSTDSNQPQHF
TRBJ2-2	-	TRBV27	-	TGTGCCAGCAGTTTAAATTCTAGGATTCCGAACACCGGGGAGCTGTTTTTT	CASSLNSRIPNTGELFF
TRBJ1-3	TRBD1	TRBV2	-	TGTGCCAGCTGGGACAGGGTGATCTCTGGAAACACCATATATTTT	CASWDRVISGNTIYF
TRBJ1-5	-	TRBV5-6	-	TGTGCCAGCAGCTTGGCCAGGAGGCCCAATCAGCCCCAGCATTTT	CASSLARRPNQPQHF
TRBJ2-2	-	TRBV7-7	-	TGTGCTAGCAGCTTAGCGGCATTGTCCAGTAACACCGGGGAGCTGTTTTTT	CASSLAALSSNTGELFF
TRBJ1-1	-	TRBV5-1	-	TGCGCCAGCAGCTTGCGCGGGGGGCGATCGAACACTGAAGCTTTCTTT	CASSLRGGRSNTEAFF
TRBJ2-4	-	TRBV28	-	TGTGCCAGCAGTTTCTCCTCTCAAAACATTCAGTACTTC	CASSFSSQNIQYF
TRBJ2-7	TRBD2	TRBV15	few	TGTGCCACCAGCAACGGACTAGCCCGCGAGCAGTACTTC	CATSNGLAREQYF
TRBJ2-1	TRBD2	TRBV10-3	-	TGTGCCATCAGTGAGTCGGGGGGCGGGAGGAAGTACAATGAGCAGTTCTTC	CAISESGGGRKYNEQFF
TRBJ2-4	-	TRBV19	-	TGTGCCAGTAGTATAGTCCCGGGGGACATTCAGTACTTC	CASSIVPGDIQYF
TRBJ2-5	TRBD2	TRBV7-2	few	TGTGCCAGCAGCTTAGGAGGCGTCGGGAGGGCGGAGACCCAGTACTTC	CASSLGGVGRAETQYF
TRBJ2-3	TRBD2	TRBV4-3	-	TGCGCCAGCAGCCCCCGGGGGGGCGGGAGGGCGGGAGATACGCAGTATTTT	CASSPRGGGRAGDTQYF
TRBJ2-5	TRBD2	TRBV18	few	TGTGCCAGCTCTCTAGGACTAGCGGGGGAAGAGACCCAGTACTTC	CASSLGLAGEETQYF
TRBJ2-6	-	TRBV14	-	TGTGCCAGCAGCCAAGTCTTTATACAGGGCTCTGGGGCCAACGTCCTGACTTTC	CASSQVFIQGSGANVLTF
TRBJ1-2	-	TRBV7-8	-	TGTGCCAGCAGCTTAGAACTCAACAGAAACTATGGCTACACCTTC	CASSLELNRNYGYTF
TRBJ2-3	TRBD2	TRBV23-1	once	TGCGCCAGCAGTCAATACCGGGAGGGGGTCCGGGATACGCAGTATTTT	CASSQYREGVRDTQYF
TRBJ2-7	-	TRBV4-2	-	TGTGCCAGCAGCCAGGCCAGCTCCTACGAGCAGTACTTC	CASSQASSYEQYF
TRBJ1-2	TRBD1	TRBV4-2	-	TGTGCCAGCAGCCAAGATTTTTCGGACAGGGGATTTGGGGGCTACACCTTC	CASSQDFSDRGFGGYTF
TRBJ1-1	-	TRBV7-9	few	TGTGCCAGCAGCCTACAGGTGGACGAAGCTTTCTTT	CASSLQVDEAFF
TRBJ2-1	TRBD2	TRBV7-3	-	TGTGCCAGCAGCCCAGCGGGGGGCTCAACCTATGAGCAGTTCTTC	CASSPAGGSTYEQFF
TRBJ1-2	-	TRBV7-9	-	TGTTCCAGCAGCCGAGGACTCGATGGCTACACCTTC	CSSSRGLDGYTF
TRBJ2-7	-	TRBV5-5	-	TGTGCCAGCAGCTGGGGAGGGGGCTACGAGCAGTACTTC	CASSWGGGYEQYF
TRBJ2-5	TRBD2	TRBV7-3	-	TGTGCCAGCAGAGCTAGCGGGAGTAGTAGTGAGACCCAGTACTTC	CASRASGSSSETQYF
TRBJ1-1	TRBD1	TRBV9	-	TGTGCCAGCAGCCGTAACAGGGGACTCACTGAAGCTTTCTTT	CASSRNRGLTEAFF
TRBJ2-1	TRBD2	TRBV10-3	once	TGTGCCATCAGTGAGTCGCGGGAGGGCCGGAATGAGCAGTTCTTC	CAISESREGRNEQFF
TRBJ1-2	-	TRBV10-3	few	TGTGCCATCAGTGAGTCCCTCAATACGGAGGGCTACACCTTC	CAISESLNTEGYTF
TRBJ2-3	TRBD2	TRBV7-3	-	TGTGCCAGCAGCCTCGGGATAGCGGGGAGCACAGATACGCAGTATTTT	CASSLGIAGSTDTQYF